These 26 T cell receptor beta chains originate from one sample sequenced in a study of Ad26.COV2.S vaccination and SARS-CoV-2 variants. The assay was immunoSEQ multiplex PCR, and TCRdb's table has in-frame clones only and misses some. The sample includes about 450,000 clones, 85% to 90% of them seen just once. Treatment defined: some 20 received Ad26.COV2.S at low or high dose, single or two shots; several received placebo; per-sample allocation not given. All samples were drawn on day 63, counting from the first vaccine or placebo injection. The specimen comprised peripheral blood, sampled in a trial of Ad26.COV2.S vaccine versus placebo. The source is a person aged 18-65 years who received the Ad26.COV2.S COVID-19 vaccine or a placebo.

This chain connects TRBV7-2 to TRBJ1-2; 7 nucleotides agree with TRBD1. The V gene's germline CDR1 is SGHTA and CDR2 FQGNSA. V was clipped by 0 bases and J by 5 bases; unmatched bases: 3. The CDR3 totals 14 residues. The DNA for the CDR3 is TGTGCCAGCAGCTTAGCCGTACAGGGGTATGGCTACACCTTC. It translates to CASSLAVQGYGYTF. Looking up the rest from reference TRBV7-2 and TRBJ1-2 gives the full variable domain: GAGVSQSPSNKVTEKGKDVELRCDPISGHTALYWYRQSLGQGLEFLIYFQGNSAPDKSGLPSDRFSAERTGGSVSTLTIQRTQQEDSAVYLCASSLAVQGYGYTFGSGTRLTVV.

J is TRBJ2-7 and V is TRBV7-2; possible D gene TRBD2, 6 bases. The CDR3 runs to 15 residues. Trimming left V 2 bases short and J 5 bases short, with 16 bases between. Germline V CDR1 and CDR2: SGHTA, FQGNSA. The CDR3 nucleotides read TGTGCCAGCAGCTTATCGGACTACGTTCCCCACGAGCAGTACGTC. Translated, it gives CASSLSDYVPHEQYV.

The V call is TRBV29-1, the J call TRBJ1-1; 11 nucleotides align to TRBD1. There are 15 residues in the CDR3. CDR1 SQVTM and CDR2 ANQGSEA come from the germline V gene. Losses at the gene ends were 7 bases for V and 6 bases for J; bases not matched to a gene: 13. CDR3 DNA sequence: TGCAGCGCAGATACGGACAGGGGGCGAGTCGCTGAAGCTTTCTTT. Its protein product is CSADTDRGRVAEAFF. The full variable domain, rest sourced from reference TRBV29-1 and TRBJ1-1, is SAVISQKPSRDICQRGTSLTIQCQVDSQVTMMFWYRQQPGQSLTLIATANQGSEATYESGFVIDKFPISRPNLTFSTLTVSNMSPEDSSIYLCSADTDRGRVAEAFFGQGTRLTVV.

The chain recombines TRBV5-1 with TRBJ1-4, with D possibly matching TRBD1 (6 bases). Trimming took off 4 bases at V and 0 bases at J, with 13 bases between the two ends. The germline CDR1 and CDR2 sequences are SGHRS and YFSETQ. This CDR3 contains 16 residues. In DNA form, the CDR3 reads TGCGCCAGCAGCCCCCGAGGGGGACCAACTAATGAAAAACTGTTTTTT. Its protein is CASSPRGGPTNEKLFF.

The chain joins TRBV4-1 to TRBJ2-7, with 8 bases matching TRBD1. Germline V CDR1 and CDR2: MGHRA, YSYEKL. The CDR3 has 16 amino acids. V trimming: 5 bases; J trimming: 1 base; junction bases outside the gene matches: 10. CDR3 amino acids: CASSWGPRTGSYEQYF. In DNA form, the CDR3 reads TGCGCCAGCAGCTGGGGCCCGCGGACAGGGTCCTACGAGCAGTACTTC.

The chain joins TRBV19 to TRBJ1-2; D is uncertain. Trimming stripped 5 bases from V and 0 bases from J, with 7 bases between. CDR3 length: 13 amino acids. The germline V gene encodes CDR1 LNHDA and CDR2 SQIVND (reference sequence). The CDR3 bases are TGTGCCAGTAGTGTTACACCTAACTATGGCTACACCTTC. Protein product: CASSVTPNYGYTF. Full variable domain (outside the CDR3, taken from reference TRBV19 and TRBJ1-2): DGGITQSPKYLFRKEGQNVTLSCEQNLNHDAMYWYRQDPGQGLRLIYYSQIVNDFQKGDIAEGYSVSREKKESFPLTVTSAQKNPTAFYLCASSVTPNYGYTFGSGTRLTVV.

This rearrangement joins TRBV30 to TRBJ1-4; D may be TRBD1 (5 bases). V was clipped by 2 bases and J by 7 bases, with 11 bases between them. The CDR3 has 13 amino acids. Germline CDR1 and CDR2: GTSNPN and SVGIG (reference sequence). CDR3 amino acids: CAWSRWDPEKLFF. Written as DNA, the CDR3 is TGTGCCTGGAGTAGATGGGACCCTGAAAAACTGTTTTTT. Together with reference TRBV30 and TRBJ1-4, the CDR3 gives the full variable domain: SQTIHQWPATLVQPVGSPLSLECTVEGTSNPNLYWYRQAAGRGLQLLFYSVGIGQISSEVPQNLSASRPQDRQFILSSKKLLLSDSGFYLCAWSRWDPEKLFFGSGTQLSVL.

The chain is built from TRBV28 and TRBJ1-2, with a weak D call TRBD1 (6 bases). The V and J ends lost 5 bases and 7 bases respectively, with 20 bases between them. This CDR3 spans 15 amino acids. The germline CDR1 and CDR2 sequences are MDHEN and SYDVKM. The CDR3 protein is CASSAPGRGGFGYTF. The CDR3 nucleotides are TGTGCCAGCAGTGCCCCGGGACGAGGGGGTTTTGGCTACACCTTC.

The chain uses TRBV6-5 and TRBJ2-5, with D perhaps TRBD2 (5 bases). The V end lost 7 bases, the J end lost 1 base, and 13 bases lay between the germline ends. Germline-derived CDR1 and CDR2 are MNHEY and SVGAGI. The CDR3 is made up of 14 amino acids. CDR3 sequence: CASTRQGGQETQYF. CDR3 nucleotide sequence: TGTGCCAGCACACGGCAAGGAGGCCAAGAGACCCAGTACTTC.

The chain recombines TRBV7-9 with TRBJ1-1, with 8 nucleotides matching TRBD1. Germline V lookup: CDR1 SEHNR, CDR2 FQNEAQ (reference sequence). This CDR3 is built from 14 residues. V trimming: 6 bases; J trimming: 5 bases; junction bases outside the gene matches: 8. CDR3 coding DNA: TGTGCCAGCAGACCGACAGGGGCTGGTACTGAAGCTTTCTTT. Translated: CASRPTGAGTEAFF.

The count of this clone is one. The V call is TRBV7-9, the J call TRBJ2-3; D perhaps matches TRBD1 (6 bases). Trimming removed 5 bases from V and 3 bases from J, with 15 bases in between. This CDR3 is built from 15 residues. CDR1 is SEHNR, CDR2 FQNEAQ, per germline (reference sequence). The CDR3: CASSLRTAITDTQYF. CDR3 sequence (DNA): TGTGCCAGCAGCCTGCGGACAGCTATAACAGATACGCAGTATTTT.

This clone was seen more than once but under ten times. The chain uses TRBV29-1 and TRBJ1-2; 7 bases fit TRBD1. The junction had 0 bases not matched to a gene; V was cut back by 8 bases and J by 3 bases. Germline assignment: CDR1 SQVTM and CDR2 ANQGSEA. The CDR3 runs 10 residues. Written as DNA, the CDR3 is TGCAGCACAGGGGACTATGGCTACACCTTC. This sequence encodes CSTGDYGYTF.

This chain uses TRBV24-1 with TRBJ1-2; D might be TRBD1 (6 bases). Trimming stripped 0 bases from V and 5 bases from J, with 9 bases between. The CDR3 consists of 14 residues. Germline lookup yields CDR1 KGHDR and CDR2 SFDVKD. Here the CDR3 reads CATSDLGTSYGYTF. The DNA of the CDR3 is TGTGCCACCAGTGATTTGGGGACATCATATGGCTACACCTTC.

The J gene is TRBJ1-1, the V gene TRBV6-5, with 8 bases identical to TRBD1. The germline gives CDR1 MNHEY, CDR2 SVGAGI. The CDR3 contains 13 residues. The ends lost 4 bases at V and 10 bases at J; junction bases unmatched: 8. DNA of the CDR3: TGTGCCAGCAGTTTCGCCGGGACAGGCCTAGCTTTCTTT. Translated: CASSFAGTGLAFF.

The J gene is TRBJ1-4, the V gene TRBV4-2; no clear D gene. The germline V gene has CDR1 LGHNA and CDR2 YNFKEQ. CDR3 size: 14 residues. Between the trimmed V and J ends, which lost 0 bases and 8 bases, there was a span of 10 bases. The CDR3 loop reads CASSQDLHPEKLFF. The DNA for the CDR3 is TGTGCCAGCAGCCAAGATCTACACCCCGAAAAACTGTTTTTT.

The chain is built from TRBV14 and TRBJ2-1, with 7 bases aligning to TRBD2. Germline lookup yields CDR1 SGHDN and CDR2 FVKESK. The ends lost 4 bases at V and 9 bases at J; junction bases unmatched: 6. CDR3 length equals 13 residues. The DNA of the CDR3 is TGTGCCAGCAGCCTTAGACTAGCTGGTGAGCAGTTCTTC. As protein: CASSLRLAGEQFF.

This clone was seen more than once but under ten times. The chain recombines TRBV18 with TRBJ2-2; unclear D gene. From germline, CDR1 is KGHSH and CDR2 LQKENI. The CDR3 loop spans 19 amino acids. Trimming cost V 0 bases and J 0 bases, with 17 bases left between them. CDR3 DNA sequence: TGTGCCAGCTCACCACCCGCCCGTTTTGGGTTGACGAACACCGGGGAGCTGTTTTTT. Its translation: CASSPPARFGLTNTGELFF. The full variable domain, rest sourced from reference TRBV18 and TRBJ2-2, is NAGVMQNPRHLVRRRGQEARLRCSPMKGHSHVYWYRQLPEEGLKFMVYLQKENIIDESGMPKERFSAEFPKEGPSILRIQQVVRGDSAAYFCASSPPARFGLTNTGELFFGEGSRLTVL.

DNA of the CDR3: TGCAGCGCCAGGGAGGGGCCAAACACCATATATTTT. Translation: CSAREGPNTIYF. This sequence joins TRBV29-1 and TRBJ1-3; D is possibly TRBD1 (5 bases). The V end was cut by 7 bases, the J end by 6 bases, with 13 bases between. CDR1 and CDR2 (germline): SQVTM, ANQGSEA. The CDR3 spans 12 residues.

This clone was observed once. The V and J genes are TRBV29-1 and TRBJ1-1, with a tentative D call TRBD1 (5 bases). Germline CDR1 reads SQVTM; CDR2 reads ANQGSEA. Trimming took 3 bases from V and 4 from J, leaving 15 bases between them. CDR3 length: 14 amino acids. The CDR3 protein is CSVDGGGGGTEAFF. CDR3 bases: TGCAGCGTTGATGGTGGGGGAGGAGGCACTGAAGCTTTCTTT. The full variable domain, rest sourced from reference TRBV29-1 and TRBJ1-1, is SAVISQKPSRDICQRGTSLTIQCQVDSQVTMMFWYRQQPGQSLTLIATANQGSEATYESGFVIDKFPISRPNLTFSTLTVSNMSPEDSSIYLCSVDGGGGGTEAFFGQGTRLTVV.

The V and J genes are TRBV6-6 and TRBJ1-5; D is possibly TRBD1 (5 bases). The CDR3 loop spans 14 amino acids. Between the trimmed V and J ends, which lost 5 bases and 3 bases, there was a span of 11 bases. CDR1 and CDR2 (germline): MNHNY, SVGAGI (reference sequence). For the CDR3, the DNA is TGTGCCAGCAGTCAGGGAAGGAACAATCAGCCCCAGCATTTT. It yields the protein CASSQGRNNQPQHF.

This clone was seen once. CDR3 sequence reads: CASSPPNDYYNEQFF. The CDR3, as DNA: TGTGCCAGCTCACCACCGAACGACTACTACAATGAGCAGTTCTTC. V and J are TRBV18 and TRBJ2-1; D is possibly TRBD2 (5 bases). Germline CDR1 is KGHSH and CDR2 is LQKENI. Trimming stripped 0 bases from V and 3 bases from J, with 9 bases between. The CDR3 runs 15 residues. Using reference TRBV18 and TRBJ2-1 for the parts outside the CDR3, the full variable domain is NAGVMQNPRHLVRRRGQEARLRCSPMKGHSHVYWYRQLPEEGLKFMVYLQKENIIDESGMPKERFSAEFPKEGPSILRIQQVVRGDSAAYFCASSPPNDYYNEQFFGPGTRLTVL.

The chain recombines TRBV2 with TRBJ2-3; TRBD2 might be the D (5 bases). The CDR3 is made up of 13 amino acids. Germline V gene lookup returns CDR1 SNHLY and CDR2 FYNNEI. Trimming stripped 6 bases from V and 7 bases from J, with 14 bases between. Here the CDR3 DNA reads TGTGCCAGCAGCGGTACGACCGGGAATACGCAGTATTTT. It translates to CASSGTTGNTQYF.

The rearrangement joins TRBV7-2 to TRBJ2-5; unclear D gene. Germline assignment: CDR1 SGHTA and CDR2 FQGNSA. The CDR3 is 13 residues long. V lost 3 bases to trimming and J lost 9 bases, with 14 bases between them. The CDR3 coding sequence is TGTGCCAGCAGCTTCGTATGGCAAGGGTCCCAGTACTTC. As protein: CASSFVWQGSQYF.

This clone came up once. The chain recombines TRBV7-9 with TRBJ2-1, with 8 nucleotides matching TRBD2. The germline V gene encodes CDR1 SEHNR and CDR2 FQNEAQ (reference sequence). The CDR3 extends over 16 amino acids. The junction had 14 bases not matched to a gene; V was cut back by 5 bases and J by 8 bases. CDR3 amino acids: CASSHKGVAGIDEQFF. CDR3 nucleotide sequence: TGTGCCAGCAGCCACAAAGGGGTAGCGGGGATCGATGAGCAGTTCTTC.

The V and J genes are TRBV7-3 and TRBJ2-5, with TRBD1 matching over 7 bases. The CDR3 has 14 residues. J lost 5 bases, V lost 5 bases, and 8 bases had no gene match. CDR1 is SGHTA and CDR2 is FQGTGA in the germline V gene. The CDR3 nucleotides are TGTGCCAGCAGCCTAGACAGGGTCGGTGAGACCCAGTACTTC. It codes for CASSLDRVGETQYF.

This clone was detected once. The chain couples TRBV6-5 to TRBJ2-2, with D possibly matching TRBD1 (8 bases). The germline gives CDR1 MNHEY, CDR2 SVGAGI. The germline V and J ends were trimmed by 3 bases and 7 bases, with 12 bases remaining between them. The length of the CDR3 is 14 residues. This chain's CDR3 is CASSYYRGGGELFF. CDR3 nucleotides: TGTGCCAGCAGTTATTACAGGGGGGGCGGGGAGCTGTTTTTT.